This T cell receptor (beta chain) was found in a study of cytomegalovirus exposure and HLA in healthy donors. The count of this clone is one. As yet, its antigen is unknown. Whole-study results and caveats: Specific recognition of CMV antigens was confirmed in vitro for a few chains (all CMV-associated).

J gave up 7 bases and V 6 bases, and 3 bases lay outside the gene matches. The length of the CDR3 is 13 residues. CDR1 and CDR2 (germline): SGHRS, YFSETQ. Primers: 60 Vbeta forward and 13 Jbeta reverse. The assay was immunoSEQ multiplex PCR, and TCRdb's table has in-frame clones only and misses some. The profile shows roughly 120,000 clones, about 79% of them singletons. The receptor's source is a man between 25 and 39 years old in good health and CMV-seropositive. This chain joins TRBV5-1 and TRBJ2-7, with TRBD2 matching over 14 bases. Sequencing input: PBMCs. The chain's CDR3 is CASIGLAGGEQYF. The DNA of the CDR3 is TGCGCCAGCATCGGACTAGCGGGAGGAGAGCAGTACTTC.